This TCR beta chain was identified during a study of control samples from healthy donors and cancer patients. TCRdb's copy holds only in-frame clones and misses some; the assay was immunoSEQ multiplex PCR. There are about 140,000 clones in the sample; 85% to 95% occur only once, and under 15% lies in the top ten. This CDR3 has 15 amino acids. The ends lost 5 bases at V and 3 bases at J; junction bases unmatched: 5. Germline V CDR1 and CDR2: SGHVS, FQNEAQ. This sequence joins TRBV7-8 and TRBJ1-1; 11 bases are a match to TRBD1. Sequencing was carried out using blood. The clonotype was recovered from a man between 40 and 49 years old in good health. DNA of the CDR3: TGTGCCAGCAGCACCCGGACAGGGGGCTACACTGAAGCTTTCTTT. It translates to CASSTRTGGYTEAFF.